This TCR beta chain was profiled in a study of identical twins. TCRdb ran MiXCR on the 5' RACE reads and lists one entry per CDR3 protein. This sample carries around 1.7 million distinct CDR3 sequences, about 32% of them seen once, and the ten largest clones take approximately 0.25%. Notes on the study in general: Conclusions were drawn cross-sectionally by statistical analysis, without following the same donors.

A single count supports this clonotype. What it binds is unknown. V gave up 7 bases and J gave up 0 bases, with 12 bases separating them. Germline assignment: CDR1 SQVTM and CDR2 ANQGSEA. CDR3 length equals 13 residues. V is TRBV29-1 and J is TRBJ1-2, with D possibly TRBD1 on 6 matching bases. This sequence was found in a newborn girl in good health. Sequenced sample: cord blood. The CDR3 DNA sequence: TGCAGCGGTGGGGGCGGACCTAACTATGGCTACACCTTC. This encodes CSGGGGPNYGYTF.